This T cell receptor (beta chain) is drawn from a study of CD8+ T cells in alopecia areata. This sample's treatment: oral pan-JAK inhibitor, 5-10 mg twice daily. The study team obtained lesional scalp punch biopsies and peripheral blood from alopecia areata patients. CD4+ and CD8+ T cells were sorted from PBMCs stained for CD3, CD4 and CD8. This clone showed up just a few times. It was cDNA, reverse transcribed from extracted RNA, that served as the sequencing template. Clones were sequenced by immunoSEQ multiplex PCR, and TCRdb holds only the in-frame ones, with some missing. The sample shows around 150,000 clones, around 71% of them seen only once. The receptor's source is a human donor with alopecia areata. The specimen was CD4+ T cells sorted from blood, collected at week 4, from a patient treated with tofacitinib.

CDR3 amino acids: CASSYNGGQSPLFF. DNA for the CDR3: TGTGCCAGCAGCTATAACGGCGGACAGAGCCCGCTGTTTTTT. This rearrangement joins TRBV7-2 to TRBJ1-4, with D possibly TRBD1 on 6 matching bases. The CDR3 is made up of 14 amino acids. V lost 4 bases, J lost 14 bases, and 20 bases lay in between. Germline CDR1 reads SGHTA; CDR2 reads FQGNSA. The full variable domain, completed using reference TRBV7-2 and TRBJ1-4, is GAGVSQSPSNKVTEKGKDVELRCDPISGHTALYWYRQSLGQGLEFLIYFQGNSAPDKSGLPSDRFSAERTGGSVSTLTIQRTQQEDSAVYLCASSYNGGQSPLFFGSGTQLSVL.